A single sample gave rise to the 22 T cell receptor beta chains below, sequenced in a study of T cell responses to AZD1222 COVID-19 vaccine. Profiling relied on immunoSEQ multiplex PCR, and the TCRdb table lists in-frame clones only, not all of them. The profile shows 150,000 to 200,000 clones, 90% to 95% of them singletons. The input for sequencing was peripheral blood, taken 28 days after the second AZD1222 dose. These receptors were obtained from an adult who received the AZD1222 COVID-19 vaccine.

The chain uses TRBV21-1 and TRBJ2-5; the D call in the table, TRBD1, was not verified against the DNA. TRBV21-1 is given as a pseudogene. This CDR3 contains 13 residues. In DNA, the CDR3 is TGTGCCAGCAGCAAGGACAGGGTCCCGGTCCAGTACTTC. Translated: CASSKDRVPVQYF.

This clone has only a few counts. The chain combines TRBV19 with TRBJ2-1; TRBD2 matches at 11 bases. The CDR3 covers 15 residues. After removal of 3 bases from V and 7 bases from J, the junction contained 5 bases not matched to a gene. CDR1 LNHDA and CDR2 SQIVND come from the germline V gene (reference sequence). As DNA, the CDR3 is TGTGCCAGTAGTATGACTAGCGGGATGGGTAATGAGCAGTTCTTC. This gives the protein CASSMTSGMGNEQFF.

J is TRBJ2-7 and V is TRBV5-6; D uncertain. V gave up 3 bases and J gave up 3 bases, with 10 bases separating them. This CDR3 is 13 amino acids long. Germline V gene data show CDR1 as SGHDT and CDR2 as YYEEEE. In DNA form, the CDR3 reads TGTGCCAGCAGCTACAGTCGACTCTACGAGCAGTACTTC. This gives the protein CASSYSRLYEQYF.

The CDR3 sequence: CASRFSGRTDTQYF. CDR3 nucleotides: TGTGCAAGTCGCTTTAGCGGGAGAACAGATACGCAGTATTTT. V usage is TRBV12-2 and J usage is TRBJ2-3; the listed D gene, TRBD2, was not tested against the DNA. TRBV12-2 corresponds to a pseudogene. The CDR3 is made up of 14 amino acids.

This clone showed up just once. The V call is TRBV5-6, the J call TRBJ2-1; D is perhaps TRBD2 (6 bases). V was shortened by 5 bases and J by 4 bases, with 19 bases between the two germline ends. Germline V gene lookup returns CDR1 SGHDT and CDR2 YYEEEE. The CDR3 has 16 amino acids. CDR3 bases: TGTGCCAGCAGATCTGATCGGGAGACGGATTACAATGAGCAGTTCTTC. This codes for CASRSDRETDYNEQFF. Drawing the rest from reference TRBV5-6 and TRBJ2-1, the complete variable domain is DAGVTQSPTHLIKTRGQQVTLRCSPKSGHDTVSWYQQALGQGPQFIFQYYEEEERQRGNFPDRFSGHQFPNYSSELNVNALLLGDSALYLCASRSDRETDYNEQFFGPGTRLTVL.

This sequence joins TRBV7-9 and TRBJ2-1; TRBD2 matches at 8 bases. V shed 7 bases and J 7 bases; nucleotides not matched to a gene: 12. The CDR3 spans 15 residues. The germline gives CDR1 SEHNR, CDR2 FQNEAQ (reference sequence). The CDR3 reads CASISVAGGRNEQFF. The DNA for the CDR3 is TGTGCCAGCATCTCCGTGGCGGGAGGAAGAAATGAGCAGTTCTTC.

The CDR3 reads CASSKREGRQPQHF. In nucleotides, the CDR3 is TGTGCCAGCAGCAAAAGAGAGGGGCGTCAGCCCCAGCATTTT. The genes are TRBV21-1 and TRBJ1-5. TRBV21-1 is a listed pseudogene. The length of the CDR3 is 14 residues.

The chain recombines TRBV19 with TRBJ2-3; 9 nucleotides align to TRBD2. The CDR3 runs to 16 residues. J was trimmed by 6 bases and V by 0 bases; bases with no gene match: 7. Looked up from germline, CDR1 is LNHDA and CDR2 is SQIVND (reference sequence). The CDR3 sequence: CASSIDPAGGRDTQYF. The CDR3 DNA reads TGTGCCAGTAGTATAGATCCCGCGGGAGGGCGGGATACGCAGTATTTT.

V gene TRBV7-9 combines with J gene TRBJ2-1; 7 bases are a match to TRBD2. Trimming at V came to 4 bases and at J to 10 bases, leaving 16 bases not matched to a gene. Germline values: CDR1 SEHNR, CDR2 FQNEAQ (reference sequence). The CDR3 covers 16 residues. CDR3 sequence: CASSSNPGREGREQFF. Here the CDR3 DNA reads TGTGCCAGCAGCTCTAACCCAGGGAGGGAAGGGCGAGAGCAGTTCTTC.

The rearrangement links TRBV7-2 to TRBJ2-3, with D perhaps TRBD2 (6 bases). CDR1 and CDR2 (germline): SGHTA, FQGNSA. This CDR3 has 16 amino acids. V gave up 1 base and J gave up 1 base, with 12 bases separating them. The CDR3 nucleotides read TGTGCCAGCAGCTTAGGGCTGGCGGGACGCACAGATACGCAGTATTTT. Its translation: CASSLGLAGRTDTQYF. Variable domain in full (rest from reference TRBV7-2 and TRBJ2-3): GAGVSQSPSNKVTEKGKDVELRCDPISGHTALYWYRQSLGQGLEFLIYFQGNSAPDKSGLPSDRFSAERTGGSVSTLTIQRTQQEDSAVYLCASSLGLAGRTDTQYFGPGTRLTVL.

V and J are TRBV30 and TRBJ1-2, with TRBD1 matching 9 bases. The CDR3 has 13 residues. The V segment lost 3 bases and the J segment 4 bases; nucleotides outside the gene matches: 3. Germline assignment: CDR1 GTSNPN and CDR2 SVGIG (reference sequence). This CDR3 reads CAWRDRGSYGYTF. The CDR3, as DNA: TGTGCCTGGAGGGACAGGGGCAGCTATGGCTACACCTTC.

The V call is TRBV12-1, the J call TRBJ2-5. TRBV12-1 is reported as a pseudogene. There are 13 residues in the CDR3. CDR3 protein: CASSCLDGGSQYF. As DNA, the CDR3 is TGTGCCAGCAGCTGCCTAGACGGGGGCTCCCAGTACTTC.

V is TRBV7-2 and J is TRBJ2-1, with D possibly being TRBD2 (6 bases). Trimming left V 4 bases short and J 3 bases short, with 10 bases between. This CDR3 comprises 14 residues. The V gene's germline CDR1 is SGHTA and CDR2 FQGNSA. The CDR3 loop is CASSSLAVYNEQFF. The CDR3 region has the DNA TGTGCCAGCAGCTCATTAGCGGTCTACAATGAGCAGTTCTTC.

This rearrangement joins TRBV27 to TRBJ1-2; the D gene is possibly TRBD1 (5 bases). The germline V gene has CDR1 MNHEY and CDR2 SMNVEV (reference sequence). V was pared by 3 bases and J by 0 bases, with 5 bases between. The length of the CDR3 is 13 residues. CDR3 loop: CASSLDTNYGYTF. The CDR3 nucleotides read TGTGCCAGCAGTTTGGACACTAACTATGGCTACACCTTC.

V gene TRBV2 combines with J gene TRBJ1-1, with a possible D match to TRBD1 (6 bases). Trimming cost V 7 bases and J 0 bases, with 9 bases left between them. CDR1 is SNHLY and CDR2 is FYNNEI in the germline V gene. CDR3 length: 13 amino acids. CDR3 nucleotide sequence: TGTGCCAGCAAAGGACAGATGAACACTGAAGCTTTCTTT. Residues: CASKGQMNTEAFF. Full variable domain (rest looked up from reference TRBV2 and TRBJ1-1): EPEVTQTPSHQVTQMGQEVILRCVPISNHLYFYWYRQILGQKVEFLVSFYNNEISEKSEIFDDQFSVERPDGSNFTLKIRSTKLEDSAMYFCASKGQMNTEAFFGQGTRLTVV.

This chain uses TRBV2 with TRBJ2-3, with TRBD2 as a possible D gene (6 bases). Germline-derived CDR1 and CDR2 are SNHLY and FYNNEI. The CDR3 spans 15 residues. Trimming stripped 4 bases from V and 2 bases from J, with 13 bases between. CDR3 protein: CASSVDSGSTDTQYF. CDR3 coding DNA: TGTGCCAGCAGTGTGGATAGCGGATCCACAGATACGCAGTATTTT.

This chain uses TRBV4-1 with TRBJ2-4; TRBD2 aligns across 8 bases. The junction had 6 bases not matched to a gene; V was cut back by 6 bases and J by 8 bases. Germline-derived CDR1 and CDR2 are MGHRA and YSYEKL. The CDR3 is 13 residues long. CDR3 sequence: CASSFSGEDIQYF. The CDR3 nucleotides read TGCGCCAGCAGTTTTAGCGGGGAGGACATTCAGTACTTC.

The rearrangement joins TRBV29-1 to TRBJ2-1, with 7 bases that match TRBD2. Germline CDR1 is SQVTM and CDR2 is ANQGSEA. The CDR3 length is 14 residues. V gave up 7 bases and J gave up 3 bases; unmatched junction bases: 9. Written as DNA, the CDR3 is TGCAGCGGGATTCTTGCGGGAGACTACAATGAGCAGTTCTTC. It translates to CSGILAGDYNEQFF.

CDR3 protein: CASPARDSYGYTF. DNA of the CDR3: TGTGCCAGTCCGGCACGGGACAGCTATGGCTACACCTTC. This chain uses TRBV2 with TRBJ1-2, with 7 nucleotides matching TRBD1. V shed 9 bases, J shed 4 bases, and the junction held 8 bases outside the gene matches. This CDR3 is 13 amino acids long. The germline V gene has CDR1 SNHLY and CDR2 FYNNEI.

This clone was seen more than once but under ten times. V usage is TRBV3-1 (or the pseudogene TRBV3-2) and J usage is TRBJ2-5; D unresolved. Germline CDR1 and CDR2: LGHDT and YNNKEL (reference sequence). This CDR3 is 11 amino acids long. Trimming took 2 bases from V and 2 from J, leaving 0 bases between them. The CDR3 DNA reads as TGTGCCAGCAGCCAACAAGAGACCCAGTACTTC. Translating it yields CASSQQETQYF.

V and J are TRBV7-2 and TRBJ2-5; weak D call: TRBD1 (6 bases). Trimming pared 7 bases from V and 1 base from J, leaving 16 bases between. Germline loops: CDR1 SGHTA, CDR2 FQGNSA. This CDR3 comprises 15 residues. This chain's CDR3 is CASTPLGATQETQYF. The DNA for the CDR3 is TGTGCCAGCACCCCCCTGGGGGCGACCCAAGAGACCCAGTACTTC.

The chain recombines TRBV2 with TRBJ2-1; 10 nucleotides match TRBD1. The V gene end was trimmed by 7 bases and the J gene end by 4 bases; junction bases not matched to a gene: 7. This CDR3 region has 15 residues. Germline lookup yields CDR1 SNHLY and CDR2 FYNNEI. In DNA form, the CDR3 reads TGTGCCAGCACCAGGGGACAGGGGCCTTACAATGAGCAGTTCTTC. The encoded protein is CASTRGQGPYNEQFF. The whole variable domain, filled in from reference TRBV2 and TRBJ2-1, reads EPEVTQTPSHQVTQMGQEVILRCVPISNHLYFYWYRQILGQKVEFLVSFYNNEISEKSEIFDDQFSVERPDGSNFTLKIRSTKLEDSAMYFCASTRGQGPYNEQFFGPGTRLTVL.